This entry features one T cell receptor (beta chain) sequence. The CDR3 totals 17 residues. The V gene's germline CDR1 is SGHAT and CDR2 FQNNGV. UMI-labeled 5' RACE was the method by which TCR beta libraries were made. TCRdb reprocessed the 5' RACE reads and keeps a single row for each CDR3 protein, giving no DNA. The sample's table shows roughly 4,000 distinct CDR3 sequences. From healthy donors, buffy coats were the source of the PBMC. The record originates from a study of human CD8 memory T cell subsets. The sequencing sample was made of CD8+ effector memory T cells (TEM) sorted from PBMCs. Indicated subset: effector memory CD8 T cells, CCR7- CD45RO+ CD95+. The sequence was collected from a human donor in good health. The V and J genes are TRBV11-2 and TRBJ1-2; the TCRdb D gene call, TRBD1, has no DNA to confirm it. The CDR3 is CASSPRDRGRRHYGYTF.